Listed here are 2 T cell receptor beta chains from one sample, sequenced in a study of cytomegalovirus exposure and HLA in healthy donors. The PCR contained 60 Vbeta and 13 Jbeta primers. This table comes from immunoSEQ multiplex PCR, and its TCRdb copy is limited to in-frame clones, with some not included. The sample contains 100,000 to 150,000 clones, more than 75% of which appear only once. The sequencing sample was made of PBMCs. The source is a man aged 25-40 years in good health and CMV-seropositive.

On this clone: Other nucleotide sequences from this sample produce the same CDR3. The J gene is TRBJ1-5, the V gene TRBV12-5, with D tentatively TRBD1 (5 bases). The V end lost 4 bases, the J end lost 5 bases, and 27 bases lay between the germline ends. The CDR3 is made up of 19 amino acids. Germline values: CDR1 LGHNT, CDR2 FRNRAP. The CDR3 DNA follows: TGTGCTAGTGGTTCCCTCCTATTAACAGGATATCAGGGTTATCAGCCCCAGCATTTT. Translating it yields CASGSLLLTGYQGYQPQHF.

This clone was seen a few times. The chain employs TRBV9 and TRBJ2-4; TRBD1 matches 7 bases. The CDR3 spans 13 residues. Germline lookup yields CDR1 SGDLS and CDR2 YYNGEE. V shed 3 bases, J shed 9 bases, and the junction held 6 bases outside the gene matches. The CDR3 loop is CASSGTGEGIQYF. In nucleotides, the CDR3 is TGTGCCAGCAGCGGTACAGGGGAAGGCATTCAGTACTTC.